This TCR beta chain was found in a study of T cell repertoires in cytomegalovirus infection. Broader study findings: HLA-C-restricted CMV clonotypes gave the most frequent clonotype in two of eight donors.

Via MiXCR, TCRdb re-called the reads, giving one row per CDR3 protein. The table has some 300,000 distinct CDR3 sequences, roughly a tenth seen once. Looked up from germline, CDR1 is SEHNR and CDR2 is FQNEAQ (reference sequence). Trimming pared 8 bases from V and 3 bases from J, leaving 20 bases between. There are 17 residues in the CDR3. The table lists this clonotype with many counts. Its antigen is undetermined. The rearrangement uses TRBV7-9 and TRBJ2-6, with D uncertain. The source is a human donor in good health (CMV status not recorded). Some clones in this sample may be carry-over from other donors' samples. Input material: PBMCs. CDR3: CASPETALLVGANVLTF. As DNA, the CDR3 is TGTGCCAGCCCAGAAACCGCTCTCTTGGTTGGGGCCAACGTCCTGACTTTC.